This TCR beta chain derives from a study of CD8 T cells in ankylosing spondylitis. V lost 0 bases and J 7 bases, leaving 19 bases between the germline ends. Germline CDR1 is LGHNT and CDR2 is FRNRAP. The CDR3 length is 18 residues. Details on this clonotype: As yet, its antigen is unknown.

Points from the study as a whole: There was a TCR beta motif, made of several highly homologous variants, that appeared characteristic of ankylosing spondylitis blood.

TCRdb called the 5' RACE reads again in MiXCR, with one record for every CDR3 protein. Of more than 300,000 distinct CDR3 sequences in the sample, roughly 8% were seen once. This receptor was identified in a male donor with ankylosing spondylitis. The chain employs TRBV12-5 and TRBJ1-6, with a tentative D call TRBD1 (5 bases). The specimen was blood, either unsorted or a sorted T cell fraction (not recorded which). The CDR3, as DNA: TGTGCTAGTGGTTTGGTACTGACAGCTTCTTCGGGGAATTCACCCCTCCACTTT. This sequence encodes CASGLVLTASSGNSPLHF.